The text below deals with one T cell receptor beta chain. Its antigen has not been determined. No much larger clone is present one base from it, and per-base qualities are unavailable. Library construction relied on the immunoSEQ multiplex PCR assay. The paper's processing steps were these. To diagnose cytomegalovirus status from the catalog of TCR beta chain sequences, a statistical classification framework was built. What TCRdb holds here is the immuneACCESS table cut down to in-frame rearrangements. Part of the clones is not present; checked against another copy, under half of the missing clones reflect an unresolved V gene, and the others are unexplained. The D gene and trimming were derived from the DNA, and the V and J assignments and clone size from that table. The sample table contains around 150,000 clones; only one count was recorded for about 89% of them. Roughly 3% of the sample is held by the ten biggest clonotypes.

The donors belonged to the validation cohort of under 150 subjects, which was separate from the roughly 670-subject first cohort. This specimen belongs to a study of cytomegalovirus exposure and HLA in healthy donors (dated by TCRdb to 2015 to 2018). The study in broad terms: The 650 to 750 repertoires of the first cohort and the 120 validation repertoires were produced on the same platform, according to a later analysis. A separate validation cohort of about 110 different subjects was used in addition to the roughly 640-subject first cohort. High-throughput TCR immunosequencing, statistical association of individual TCRs with disease status, and machine learning were combined to predict cytomegalovirus infection status. The study aimed to test whether cataloging public T cell receptors could reveal signatures of past pathogen exposure. Here is what the overall study found, with its caveats: A few of the identified cytomegalovirus-associated TCR beta chains were confirmed in vitro to be specific for cytomegalovirus antigens. All 120 or so repertoires were used to score co-occurrence in the validation cohort in a later analysis, because that analysis had no HLA typing for the cohort. In the study, about 150 TCR beta chains were listed as associated with cytomegalovirus. Cytomegalovirus status was reported to be diagnosed by the classifier with high specificity and sensitivity in both the original and validation cohorts. In a later analysis, TCRs clustered in the first cohort were found to also tend to co-occur in the 120 or so validation repertoires, with 90% to 95% of cluster scores above 0. Most TCR sequences were observed very rarely across donors, whereas some public TCRs were present in many individuals. The authors suggested that the approach could potentially be generalized to other disease states and immunological phenotypes.

V sheds 0 bases and J sheds 7 bases, leaving 13 bases between their ends. CDR1 and CDR2 are read off the germline V gene as SGDLS and YYNGEE. The CDR3 starts with the cysteine, ends with the phenylalanine, and has 14 residues. Only the CDR3 region is kept as DNA, spanning 42 bases read in frame from base 1. This receptor was taken from a woman between 18 and 29 years old in good health and CMV-seropositive. The material sequenced was PBMCs. The chain was built from TRBV9 and TRBJ1-2; a tentative D match to TRBD1 spans 5 bases. The nucleotide sequence reads TGTGCCAGCAGCGTAGACGGGGGTAGAGGTGGCTACACCTTC. Its protein reads: CASSVDGGRGGYTF. The full variable domain, completed from the reference TRBV9 and TRBJ1-2 proteins outside the CDR3, reads DSGVTQTPKHLITATGQRVTLRCSPRSGDLSVYWYQQSLDQGLQFLIQYYNGEERAKGNILERFSAQQFPDLHSELNLSSLELGDSALYFCASSVDGGRGGYTFGSGTRLTVV.